The clone carrying this T cell receptor (beta chain) was counted only a few times. These data belong to a study of blood T cell repertoires in COVID-19. Study-level information: From T cells, B-cell-depleted T cells, or PBMCs came the material, which was cDNA or gDNA.

The CDR3 is 14 residues long. Germline V lookup: CDR1 SGHRS, CDR2 YFSETQ. V lost 7 bases to trimming and J lost 7 bases; unmatched junction nucleotides: 5. Authors' methods: Amplification with reference gene primers provided the estimates of nucleated cell counts. Measured with immunoSEQ multiplex PCR; TCRdb has only the in-frame clones, and not every one. V and J calls and clone size are those listed in that table; D and trimming were worked out from the DNA. Here the sample spans approximately 190,000 clones, 80% being singletons. The chain recombines TRBV5-1 with TRBJ2-1; the match to TRBD2 covers 13 bases. Sequenced input: peripheral blood. The source is a man in his 60s with acute or convalescent COVID-19. The CDR3 DNA reads TGCGCCAGCGTCGGGACTAGCGGGATGAATGAGCAGTTCTTC. Protein sequence: CASVGTSGMNEQFF. The whole variable domain, filled in from reference TRBV5-1 and TRBJ2-1, reads KAGVTQTPRYLIKTRGQQVTLSCSPISGHRSVSWYQQTPGQGLQFLFEYFSETQRNKGNFPGRFSGRQFSNSRSEMNVSTLELGDSALYLCASVGTSGMNEQFFGPGTRLTVL.